This T cell receptor beta chain was recorded in a study of blood T cell repertoires in COVID-19. Overall study: Acute and convalescent COVID-19 samples came from the United States, Italy and Spain. Nucleic acid was either cDNA or gDNA, and it came from T cells, B-cell-depleted T cells, or PBMCs.

How the authors handled the data: Using reference gene primer amplification, nucleated cell counts were estimated. The data were produced by immunoSEQ multiplex PCR, yet TCRdb's version contains in-frame clones alone and is incomplete. That table furnishes V, J and clone size, whereas the DNA furnished D and trimming. This sample has about 230,000 clones, with about 85% found just once. The V gene lost 0 bases and the J gene lost 1 base, with 8 bases spanning the gap. The CDR3 contains 15 residues. From germline, CDR1 is LGHDT and CDR2 YNNKEL (reference sequence). The rearrangement joins TRBV3-1 (or the pseudogene TRBV3-2) to TRBJ2-3; a possible D gene is TRBD2 (5 bases). The origin of this receptor is a man aged 40-49 years with acute or convalescent COVID-19. The specimen was peripheral blood. The CDR3: CASSQDPGGTDTQYF. The CDR3 nucleotides are TGTGCCAGCAGCCAAGATCCCGGGGGCACAGATACGCAGTATTTT.